This TCR beta chain comes out of a study of cytomegalovirus exposure and HLA in healthy donors. For this clone: Antigen specificity is unknown.

The PCR had 60 Vbeta and 13 Jbeta primers. Assay: immunoSEQ multiplex PCR; the TCRdb copy retains only in-frame clones and omits some. The sample holds a few hundred thousand clones; 75% to 90% are singletons and the top ten take 0.95% to 1.1%. Study conclusions and caveats: Association of a missense DCLRE1C variant with TCR beta V- and J-gene trimming was reported in a later analysis. The study flagged approximately 180 TCR beta chains as cytomegalovirus-associated. The study carried out a later analysis of TCR beta sequences. It associated approximately 16,000 of them with specific HLA alleles at a false discovery rate of 0.05.

The ends were cut back, 3 bases at V and 2 bases at J, with 12 bases in the middle. Per germline, CDR1 SGDLS and CDR2 YYNGEE. The CDR3 consists of 15 residues. Sequencing input: PBMCs. The J gene is TRBJ1-5, the V gene TRBV9; weak D call: TRBD1 (5 bases). The sequence was obtained from a woman between 18 and 29 years old in good health and CMV-seronegative. The CDR3 is CASSAEDRGNQPQHF. CDR3 in DNA: TGTGCCAGCAGCGCAGAAGACAGAGGCAATCAGCCCCAGCATTTT.